The clone carrying this TCR beta chain was picked up one time. Antigen specificity is unknown. Germline-derived CDR1 and CDR2 are SGDLS and YYNGEE. This CDR3 comprises 13 residues. Trimming took 4 bases from V and 8 from J; bases not matched to a gene: 6. The sample comes from a study of vaccination and CD4 T cells after COVID-19. For the study at large: Six males and four females constituted the convalescent cohort, two of whom were Hispanic.

Findings and caveats of the study: Convalescent patients saw a median approximately 90% of their reactive clones show up only after vaccination.

Sequenced with the Oncomine TCR Beta short-read assay was DNA taken from cultured CD4+ T cells. TCRdb independently ran MiXCR on the PCR reads; one entry per CDR3 protein. Of some 13,000 distinct CDR3 sequences in the sample, 27% were seen once. Treatment of the sample: roughly 10-day PBMC culture with coronavirus spike peptide pools or control peptides (ViraFEST assay). TCR sequencing followed the expansion of antigen-specific T cells with peptide pools in ViraFEST. The receptor was derived from a human donor who had recovered from COVID-19. Sequencing was carried out using CD4+ T cells from blood, cultured in vitro. The chain links TRBV9 to TRBJ2-1; 7 nucleotides match TRBD1. In DNA, the CDR3 is TGTGCCAGCAGCCCCCGACAGGGCTATGAGCAGTTCTTC. This encodes CASSPRQGYEQFF. The full variable domain, its missing parts supplied by reference TRBV9 and TRBJ2-1, is DSGVTQTPKHLITATGQRVTLRCSPRSGDLSVYWYQQSLDQGLQFLIQYYNGEERAKGNILERFSAQQFPDLHSELNLSSLELGDSALYFCASSPRQGYEQFFGPGTRLTVL.